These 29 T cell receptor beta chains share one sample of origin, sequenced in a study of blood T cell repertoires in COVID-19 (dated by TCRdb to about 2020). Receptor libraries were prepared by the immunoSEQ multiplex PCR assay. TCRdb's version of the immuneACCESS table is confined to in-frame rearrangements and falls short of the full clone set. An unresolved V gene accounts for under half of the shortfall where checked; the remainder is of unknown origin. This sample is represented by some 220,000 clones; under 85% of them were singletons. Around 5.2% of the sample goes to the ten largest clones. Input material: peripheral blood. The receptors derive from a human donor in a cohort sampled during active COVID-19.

The CDR3: CASSLSQGGYEQYF. In nucleotides, the CDR3 is TGCGCCAGCAGCTTGAGTCAGGGGGGCTACGAGCAGTACTTC. The chain joins TRBV5-1 to TRBJ2-7; tentative D call: TRBD1 (7 bases). There are 14 residues in the CDR3. Germline CDR1 SGHRS, CDR2 YFSETQ. V was trimmed by 1 base and J by 3 bases, leaving 11 bases between them.

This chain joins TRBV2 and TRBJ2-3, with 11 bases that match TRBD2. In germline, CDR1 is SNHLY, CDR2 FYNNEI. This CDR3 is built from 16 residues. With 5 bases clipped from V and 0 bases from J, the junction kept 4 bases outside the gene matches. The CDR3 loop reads CASSRRTSGSTDTQYF. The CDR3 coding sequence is TGTGCCAGCAGTCGGAGGACTAGCGGGAGCACAGATACGCAGTATTTT.

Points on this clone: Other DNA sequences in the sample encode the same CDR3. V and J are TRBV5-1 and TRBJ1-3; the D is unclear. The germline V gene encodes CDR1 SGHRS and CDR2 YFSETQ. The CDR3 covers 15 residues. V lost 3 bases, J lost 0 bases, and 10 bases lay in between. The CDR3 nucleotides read TGCGCCAGCAGCTCTGACTCGAGCTCTGGAAACACCATATATTTT. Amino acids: CASSSDSSSGNTIYF.

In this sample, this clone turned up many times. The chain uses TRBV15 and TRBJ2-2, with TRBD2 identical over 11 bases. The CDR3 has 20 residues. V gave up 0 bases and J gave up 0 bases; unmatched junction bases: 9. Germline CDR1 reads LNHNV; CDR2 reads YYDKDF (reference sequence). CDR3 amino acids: CATSRDVLLAGEANTGELFF. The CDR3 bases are TGTGCCACCAGCAGAGATGTCCTACTAGCGGGAGAAGCGAACACCGGGGAGCTGTTTTTT.

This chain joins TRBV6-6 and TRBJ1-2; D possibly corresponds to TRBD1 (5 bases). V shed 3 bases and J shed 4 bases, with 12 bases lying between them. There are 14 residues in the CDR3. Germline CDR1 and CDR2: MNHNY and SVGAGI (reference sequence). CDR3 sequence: CASSYSGGGYGYTF. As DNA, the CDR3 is TGTGCCAGCAGTTATTCGGGGGGAGGCTATGGCTACACCTTC.

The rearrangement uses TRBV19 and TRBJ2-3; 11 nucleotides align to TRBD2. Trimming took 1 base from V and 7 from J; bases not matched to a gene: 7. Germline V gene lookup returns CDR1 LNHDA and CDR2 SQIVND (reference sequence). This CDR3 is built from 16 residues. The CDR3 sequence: CASSIGLAGLENTQYF. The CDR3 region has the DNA TGTGCCAGTAGTATAGGACTAGCGGGACTCGAGAATACGCAGTATTTT. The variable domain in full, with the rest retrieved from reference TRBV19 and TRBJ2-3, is DGGITQSPKYLFRKEGQNVTLSCEQNLNHDAMYWYRQDPGQGLRLIYYSQIVNDFQKGDIAEGYSVSREKKESFPLTVTSAQKNPTAFYLCASSIGLAGLENTQYFGPGTRLTVL.

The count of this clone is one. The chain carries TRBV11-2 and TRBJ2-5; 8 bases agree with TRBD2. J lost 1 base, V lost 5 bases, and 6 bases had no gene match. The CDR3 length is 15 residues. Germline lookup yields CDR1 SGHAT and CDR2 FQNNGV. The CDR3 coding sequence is TGTGCCAGCAGCAGAGGGCTAGCGGGCCAAGAGACCCAGTACTTC. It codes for CASSRGLAGQETQYF.

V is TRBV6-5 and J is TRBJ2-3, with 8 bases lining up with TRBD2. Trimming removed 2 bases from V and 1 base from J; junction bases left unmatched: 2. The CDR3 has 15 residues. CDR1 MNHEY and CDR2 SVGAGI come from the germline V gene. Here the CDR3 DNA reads TGTGCCAGCAGTTACGTGCGGGGGGGCACAGATACGCAGTATTTT. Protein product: CASSYVRGGTDTQYF.

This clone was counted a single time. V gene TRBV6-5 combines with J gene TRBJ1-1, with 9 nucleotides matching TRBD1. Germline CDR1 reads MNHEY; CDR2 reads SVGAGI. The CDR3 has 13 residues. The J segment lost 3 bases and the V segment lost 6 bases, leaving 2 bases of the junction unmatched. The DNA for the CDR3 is TGTGCCAGCAGCAGGGACAGGGACACTGAAGCTTTCTTT. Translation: CASSRDRDTEAFF.

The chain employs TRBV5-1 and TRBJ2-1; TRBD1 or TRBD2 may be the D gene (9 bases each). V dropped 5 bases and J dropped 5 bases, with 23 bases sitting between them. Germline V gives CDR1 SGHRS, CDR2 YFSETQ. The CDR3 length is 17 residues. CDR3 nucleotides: TGCGCCAGCAGACAGGGGGCTTCTAGCGGGGCTGACAATGAGCAGTTCTTC. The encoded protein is CASRQGASSGADNEQFF.

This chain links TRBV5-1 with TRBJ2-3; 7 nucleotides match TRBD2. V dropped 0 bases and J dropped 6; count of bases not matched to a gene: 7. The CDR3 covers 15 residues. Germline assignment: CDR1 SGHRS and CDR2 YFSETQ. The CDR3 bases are TGCGCCAGCAGCTTGGCCGGGAGGTCAACCGATACGCAGTATTTT. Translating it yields CASSLAGRSTDTQYF.

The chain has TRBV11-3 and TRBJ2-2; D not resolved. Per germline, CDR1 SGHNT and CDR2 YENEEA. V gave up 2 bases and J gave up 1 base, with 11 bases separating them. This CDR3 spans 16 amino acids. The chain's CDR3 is CASSLMLEKNTGELFF. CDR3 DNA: TGTGCCAGCAGCTTAATGTTGGAGAAGAACACCGGGGAGCTGTTTTTT.

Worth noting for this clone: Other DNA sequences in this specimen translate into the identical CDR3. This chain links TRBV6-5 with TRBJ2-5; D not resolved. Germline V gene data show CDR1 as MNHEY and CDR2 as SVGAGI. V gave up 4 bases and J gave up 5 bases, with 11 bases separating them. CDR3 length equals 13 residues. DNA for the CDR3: TGTGCCAGCAGTTCTCCCCCTTCGGAGACCCAGTACTTC. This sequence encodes CASSSPPSETQYF.

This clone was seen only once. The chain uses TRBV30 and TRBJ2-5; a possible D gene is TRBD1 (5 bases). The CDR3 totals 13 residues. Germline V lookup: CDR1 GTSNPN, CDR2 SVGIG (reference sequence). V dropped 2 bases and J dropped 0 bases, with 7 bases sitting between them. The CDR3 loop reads CAWSSGYQETQYF. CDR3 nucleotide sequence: TGTGCCTGGAGTTCAGGGTACCAAGAGACCCAGTACTTC.

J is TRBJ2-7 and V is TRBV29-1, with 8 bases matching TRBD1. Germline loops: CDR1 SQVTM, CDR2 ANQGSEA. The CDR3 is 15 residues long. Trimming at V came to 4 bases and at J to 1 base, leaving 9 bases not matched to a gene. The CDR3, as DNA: TGCAGCGTTGTACTAGGACAGGGTAGGTCCTACGAGCAGTACTTC. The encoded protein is CSVVLGQGRSYEQYF.

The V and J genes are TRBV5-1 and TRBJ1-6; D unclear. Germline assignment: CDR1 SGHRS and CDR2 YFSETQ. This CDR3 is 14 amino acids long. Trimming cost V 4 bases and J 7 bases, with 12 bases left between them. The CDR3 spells CASSIQGRNSPLHF. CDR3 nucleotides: TGCGCCAGCAGCATACAAGGGAGGAATTCACCCCTCCACTTT.

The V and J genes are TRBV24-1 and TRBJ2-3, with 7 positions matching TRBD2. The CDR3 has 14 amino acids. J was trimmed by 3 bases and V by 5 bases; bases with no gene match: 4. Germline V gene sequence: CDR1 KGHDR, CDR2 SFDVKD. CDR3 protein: CATSVGLNTDTQYF. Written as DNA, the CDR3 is TGTGCCACCAGTGTGGGACTAAATACAGATACGCAGTATTTT.

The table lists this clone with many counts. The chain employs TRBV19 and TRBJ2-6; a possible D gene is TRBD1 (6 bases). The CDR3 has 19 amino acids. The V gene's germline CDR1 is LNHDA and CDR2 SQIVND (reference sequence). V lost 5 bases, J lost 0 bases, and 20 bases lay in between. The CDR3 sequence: CASSDYGTLVGSGANVLTF. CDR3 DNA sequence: TGTGCCAGTAGTGATTACGGGACACTGGTGGGCTCTGGGGCCAACGTCCTGACTTTC. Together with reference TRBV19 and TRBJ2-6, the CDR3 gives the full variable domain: DGGITQSPKYLFRKEGQNVTLSCEQNLNHDAMYWYRQDPGQGLRLIYYSQIVNDFQKGDIAEGYSVSREKKESFPLTVTSAQKNPTAFYLCASSDYGTLVGSGANVLTFGAGSRLTVL.

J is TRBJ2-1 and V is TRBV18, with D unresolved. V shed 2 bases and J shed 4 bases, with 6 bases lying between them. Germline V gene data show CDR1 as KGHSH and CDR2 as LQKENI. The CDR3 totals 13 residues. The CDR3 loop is CASSPTVYNEQFF. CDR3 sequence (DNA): TGTGCCAGCTCACCAACTGTTTACAATGAGCAGTTCTTC.

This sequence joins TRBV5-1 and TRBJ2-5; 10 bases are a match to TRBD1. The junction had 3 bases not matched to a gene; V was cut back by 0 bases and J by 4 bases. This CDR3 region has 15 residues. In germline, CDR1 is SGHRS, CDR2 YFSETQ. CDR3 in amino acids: CASSLGQGALETQYF. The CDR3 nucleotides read TGCGCCAGCAGCTTGGGACAGGGGGCTTTAGAGACCCAGTACTTC.

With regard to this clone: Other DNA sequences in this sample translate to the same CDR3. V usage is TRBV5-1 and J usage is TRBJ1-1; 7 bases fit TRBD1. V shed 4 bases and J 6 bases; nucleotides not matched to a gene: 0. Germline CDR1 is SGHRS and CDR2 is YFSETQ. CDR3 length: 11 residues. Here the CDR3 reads CASSTGAEAFF. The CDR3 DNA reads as TGCGCCAGCAGCACAGGGGCTGAAGCTTTCTTT.

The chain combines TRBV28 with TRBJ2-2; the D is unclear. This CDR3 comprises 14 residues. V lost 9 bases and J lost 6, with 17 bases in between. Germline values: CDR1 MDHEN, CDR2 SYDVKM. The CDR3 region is CASINAQFSGELFF. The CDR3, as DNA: TGTGCCAGTATAAACGCCCAGTTTTCCGGGGAGCTGTTTTTT.

CDR3 DNA sequence: TGTGCCAGCGGCGGACAGGAGAACACCGGGGAGCTGTTTTTT. It is translated as CASGGQENTGELFF. The chain carries TRBV6-5 and TRBJ2-2, with 7 bases fitting TRBD1. J lost 1 base, V lost 8 bases, and 4 bases had no gene match. The CDR3 consists of 14 residues. The germline CDR1 and CDR2 sequences are MNHEY and SVGAGI.

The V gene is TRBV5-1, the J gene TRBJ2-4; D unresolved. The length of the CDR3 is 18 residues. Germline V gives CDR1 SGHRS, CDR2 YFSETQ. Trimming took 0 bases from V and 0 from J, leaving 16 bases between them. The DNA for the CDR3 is TGCGCCAGCAGCTTGGCATCTAATAGTTTCTTAGCCAAAAACATTCAGTACTTC. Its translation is CASSLASNSFLAKNIQYF.

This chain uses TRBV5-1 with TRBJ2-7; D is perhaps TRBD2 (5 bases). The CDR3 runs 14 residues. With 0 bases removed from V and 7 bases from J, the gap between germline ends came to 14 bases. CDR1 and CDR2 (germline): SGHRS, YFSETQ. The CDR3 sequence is CASSLALPADEQYF. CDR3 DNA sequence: TGCGCCAGCAGCTTGGCTCTCCCAGCGGATGAGCAGTACTTC.

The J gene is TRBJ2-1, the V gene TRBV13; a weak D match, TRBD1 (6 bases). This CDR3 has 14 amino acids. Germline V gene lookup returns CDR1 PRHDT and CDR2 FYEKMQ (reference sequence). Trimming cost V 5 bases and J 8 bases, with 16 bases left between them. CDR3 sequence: CASSRGQTSHEQFF. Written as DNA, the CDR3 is TGTGCCAGCAGCCGAGGACAGACGTCTCATGAGCAGTTCTTC.

Written as DNA, the CDR3 is TGTGCCAGCAGCCCGGGACAGGGGTACGGGGAGCTGTTTTTT. Its protein product is CASSPGQGYGELFF. This chain links TRBV5-4 with TRBJ2-2; 10 nucleotides match TRBD1. V shed 4 bases, J shed 7 bases, and the junction held 4 bases outside the gene matches. Germline lookup yields CDR1 SGHNT and CDR2 YYREEE (reference sequence). This CDR3 region has 14 residues.

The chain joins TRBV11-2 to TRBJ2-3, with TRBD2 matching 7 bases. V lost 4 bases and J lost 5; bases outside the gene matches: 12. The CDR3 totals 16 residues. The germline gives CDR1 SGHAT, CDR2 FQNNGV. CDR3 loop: CASSSRVSGGIDTQYF. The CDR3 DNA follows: TGTGCCAGCAGCTCAAGGGTATCGGGAGGAATAGATACGCAGTATTTT.

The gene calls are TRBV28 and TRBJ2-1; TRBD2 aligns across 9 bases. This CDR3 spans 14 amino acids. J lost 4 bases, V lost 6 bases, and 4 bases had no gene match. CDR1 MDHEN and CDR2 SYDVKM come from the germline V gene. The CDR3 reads CASRAGGLYNEQFF. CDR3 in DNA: TGTGCCAGCAGAGCGGGGGGCCTTTACAATGAGCAGTTCTTC.